The 8 T cell receptor beta chains below all came from one sample that was sequenced in a study of shared clonotypes between healthy human individuals. Sequenced by immunoSEQ multiplex PCR; TCRdb stores in-frame clones only, minus some. The sample holds some 1 million clones, roughly 80% seen once. Sequencing was carried out using memory CD4+ T cells sorted from blood. Subset noted: CD45RA-negative fraction. Receptors were obtained from a man younger than 35 in good health.

This sequence joins TRBV19 and TRBJ1-1; TRBD1 agrees at 8 bases. CDR3 size: 15 residues. CDR1 and CDR2 from the germline V gene are LNHDA and SQIVND (reference sequence). V was pared by 7 bases and J by 6 bases, with 13 bases of the junction left unmatched. Written as DNA, the CDR3 is TGTGCCAGTACCGGTTCCGGACAGGGCAAGGCTGAAGCTTTCTTT. It yields the protein CASTGSGQGKAEAFF. The whole variable domain, filled in from reference TRBV19 and TRBJ1-1, reads DGGITQSPKYLFRKEGQNVTLSCEQNLNHDAMYWYRQDPGQGLRLIYYSQIVNDFQKGDIAEGYSVSREKKESFPLTVTSAQKNPTAFYLCASTGSGQGKAEAFFGQGTRLTVV.

Concerning this clone itself: The sample has other DNA sequences that encode this CDR3 too. The V gene is TRBV2, the J gene TRBJ2-3; D is ambiguous. V lost 2 bases and J 5 bases, leaving 2 bases between the germline ends. Germline loops: CDR1 SNHLY, CDR2 FYNNEI. This CDR3 spans 11 amino acids. The CDR3 DNA reads TGTGCCAGCAGTGAACGAGATACGCAGTATTTT. Translation: CASSERDTQYF.

The chain carries TRBV9 and TRBJ2-1, with 15 bases identical to TRBD2. Germline V gene lookup returns CDR1 SGDLS and CDR2 YYNGEE. V trimming: 4 bases; J trimming: 4 bases; junction bases outside the gene matches: 9. This CDR3 is built from 18 residues. CDR3 DNA sequence: TGTGCCAGCAGCCCCCAACCGGGACTAGCGGGGGGATACAATGAGCAGTTCTTC. Translated, it gives CASSPQPGLAGGYNEQFF.

This chain connects TRBV6-1 to TRBJ1-4; weak D call: TRBD1 (6 bases). Germline loops: CDR1 MNHNS, CDR2 SASEGT. The CDR3 is made up of 14 amino acids. V was pared by 8 bases and J by 6 bases, with 16 bases between. The CDR3 protein is CASFIRGRDEKLFF. In nucleotides, the CDR3 is TGTGCCAGCTTCATCCGGGGGCGCGATGAAAAACTGTTTTTT.

The chain employs TRBV25-1 and TRBJ2-5; possible D gene TRBD2, 7 bases. The CDR3 has 15 residues. The germline V gene encodes CDR1 MGHDK and CDR2 SYGVNS. The V gene lost 3 bases and the J gene lost 1 base, with 12 bases spanning the gap. CDR3 in amino acids: CASSDWGGRQETQYF. For the CDR3, the DNA is TGTGCCAGCAGTGATTGGGGGGGCCGCCAAGAGACCCAGTACTTC.

The rearrangement uses TRBV5-6 and TRBJ2-3, with TRBD1 identical over 8 bases. J was trimmed by 6 bases and V by 3 bases; bases with no gene match: 9. There are 15 residues in the CDR3. Per the germline V gene, CDR1 is SGHDT and CDR2 is YYEEEE. In DNA form, the CDR3 reads TGTGCCAGCAGCTCCGGACAGGGCGGATGGGATACGCAGTATTTT. Protein: CASSSGQGGWDTQYF.

This chain uses TRBV6-5 with TRBJ2-5, with D maybe TRBD2 (6 bases). The CDR3 spans 16 residues. V was cut by 4 bases and J by 5 bases, with 20 bases left in between. CDR1 and CDR2 from the germline V gene are MNHEY and SVGAGI. The CDR3, as DNA: TGTGCCAGCAGTTGGTCGGGACTTGAGGGATTCGAGACCCAGTACTTC. Its protein is CASSWSGLEGFETQYF.

The V call is TRBV2, the J call TRBJ1-5; D uncertain. Germline CDR1 reads SNHLY; CDR2 reads FYNNEI. The germline V and J ends were trimmed by 5 bases and 0 bases, with 14 bases remaining between them. The CDR3 is 16 residues long. CDR3: CASSFQSLYSNQPQHF. The CDR3 DNA follows: TGTGCCAGCAGTTTTCAAAGCCTATATAGCAATCAGCCCCAGCATTTT. Variable domain in full (rest from reference TRBV2 and TRBJ1-5): EPEVTQTPSHQVTQMGQEVILRCVPISNHLYFYWYRQILGQKVEFLVSFYNNEISEKSEIFDDQFSVERPDGSNFTLKIRSTKLEDSAMYFCASSFQSLYSNQPQHFGDGTRLSIL.